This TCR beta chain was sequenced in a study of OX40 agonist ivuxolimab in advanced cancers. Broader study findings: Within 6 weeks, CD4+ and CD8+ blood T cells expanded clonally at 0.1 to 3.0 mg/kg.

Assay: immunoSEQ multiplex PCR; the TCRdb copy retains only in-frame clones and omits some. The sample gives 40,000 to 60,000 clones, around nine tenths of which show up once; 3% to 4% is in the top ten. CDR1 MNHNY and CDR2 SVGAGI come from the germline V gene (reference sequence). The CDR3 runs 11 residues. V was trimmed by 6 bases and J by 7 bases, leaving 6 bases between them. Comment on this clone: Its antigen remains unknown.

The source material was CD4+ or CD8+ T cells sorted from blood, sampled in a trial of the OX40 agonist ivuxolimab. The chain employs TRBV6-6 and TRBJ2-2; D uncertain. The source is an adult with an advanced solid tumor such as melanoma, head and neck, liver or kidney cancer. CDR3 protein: CASRTVGELFF. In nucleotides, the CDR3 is TGTGCCAGCAGAACCGTCGGGGAGCTGTTTTTT.